These 26 T cell receptor beta chains came from one sample sequenced in a study of response to subunit inactivated influenza vaccine. TCRdb recomputed calls from the RT-PCR reads with MiXCR, one row per CDR3 protein. Seen here are a few hundred thousand distinct CDR3 sequences, roughly 7.9% observed once, and the top ten hold about an eighth. The sequenced sample was PBMCs from blood, obtained about 23 months after vaccination. The receptors here all came from a man in his fifties or sixties who received an inactivated influenza vaccine.

The rearrangement joins TRBV7-2 to TRBJ2-6; D may be TRBD1 (6 bases). Trimming removed 2 bases from V and 0 bases from J, with 11 bases in between. Germline loops: CDR1 SGHTA, CDR2 FQGNSA. CDR3 length equals 17 residues. The CDR3 region is CASSLRTADSGANVLTF. The CDR3 nucleotides read TGTGCCAGCAGCTTAAGGACAGCAGACTCTGGGGCCAACGTCCTGACTTTC.

This clonotype has only a few counts. The chain couples TRBV20-1 to TRBJ2-1; 7 bases agree with TRBD2. The CDR3 runs to 13 residues. V trimming: 3 bases; J trimming: 8 bases; junction bases outside the gene matches: 7. Germline-derived CDR1 and CDR2 are DFQATT and SNEGSKA (reference sequence). CDR3 region: CSARVGGPDEQFF. The DNA for the CDR3 is TGCAGTGCTAGGGTGGGAGGGCCAGATGAGCAGTTCTTC.

The V call is TRBV4-3, the J call TRBJ2-2, with TRBD1 as a possible D gene (5 bases). Trimming stripped 0 bases from V and 5 bases from J, with 10 bases between. Germline values: CDR1 LGHNA, CDR2 YSLEER. This CDR3 spans 15 amino acids. CDR3 sequence (DNA): TGCGCCAGCAGCCAAGACAGGGCGAGGACCGGGGAGCTGTTTTTT. Translation: CASSQDRARTGELFF.

This clonotype was observed a handful of times. The chain has TRBV5-6 and TRBJ2-7, with 12 bases fitting TRBD2. Germline V gene sequence: CDR1 SGHDT, CDR2 YYEEEE. The CDR3 contains 14 residues. The J segment lost 4 bases and the V segment lost 3 bases, leaving 2 bases of the junction unmatched. CDR3 region: CASSYGLAGYEQYF. CDR3 bases: TGTGCCAGCAGCTATGGACTAGCGGGGTACGAGCAGTACTTC. The whole variable domain, filled in from reference TRBV5-6 and TRBJ2-7, reads DAGVTQSPTHLIKTRGQQVTLRCSPKSGHDTVSWYQQALGQGPQFIFQYYEEEERQRGNFPDRFSGHQFPNYSSELNVNALLLGDSALYLCASSYGLAGYEQYFGPGTRLTVT.

Ten or more counts support this clonotype. The chain carries TRBV11-3 and TRBJ2-3; D perhaps matches TRBD2 (5 bases). The V gene's germline CDR1 is SGHNT and CDR2 YENEEA. V was trimmed by 5 bases and J by 6 bases, leaving 12 bases between them. CDR3 length: 13 residues. CDR3 nucleotide sequence: TGTGCCAGCAGCACTTTCGCGGGTGATACGCAGTATTTT. Translating it yields CASSTFAGDTQYF.

This sequence joins TRBV10-3 and TRBJ2-4; 8 bases fit TRBD1. Germline CDR1 is ENHRY and CDR2 is SYGVKD. The CDR3 sequence is 14 residues long. V was pared by 6 bases and J by 8 bases, with 9 bases of the junction left unmatched. The CDR3 coding sequence is TGTGCCATCAGATCAGGACAGGGTATAGACATTCAGTACTTC. It encodes CAIRSGQGIDIQYF.

In its sample, this clonotype was seen a few times. The chain couples TRBV5-1 to TRBJ2-5, with unresolved D. Trimming removed 2 bases from V and 1 base from J, with 12 bases in between. This CDR3 region has 15 residues. The V gene's germline CDR1 is SGHRS and CDR2 YFSETQ. The CDR3 bases are TGCGCCAGCAGCTTAACCCTACGGAGCCAAGAGACCCAGTACTTC. Its protein product is CASSLTLRSQETQYF.

This clonotype has ten or more counts. Written as DNA, the CDR3 is TGCGCCAGCAGCCAAGATTTCGGTGGCGGGACAGGGGCAACTAATGAAAAACTGTTTTTT. It encodes CASSQDFGGGTGATNEKLFF. This chain uses TRBV4-3 with TRBJ1-4; 10 nucleotides agree with TRBD1. V was clipped by 0 bases and J by 0 bases; unmatched bases: 10. The CDR3 is 20 amino acids. Germline V gives CDR1 LGHNA, CDR2 YSLEER.

The DNA of the CDR3 is TGTGCCACAAGGATGGGGACAACCAAGATAGAGCCCCAGCATTTT. Translated, it gives CATRMGTTKIEPQHF. The gene calls are TRBV2 and TRBJ1-5; perhaps TRBD1 as D (6 bases). Germline CDR1 is SNHLY and CDR2 is FYNNEI. Trimming took off 10 bases at V and 8 bases at J, with 24 bases between the two ends. This CDR3 region has 15 residues. Complete variable domain (other parts from reference TRBV2 and TRBJ1-5): EPEVTQTPSHQVTQMGQEVILRCVPISNHLYFYWYRQILGQKVEFLVSFYNNEISEKSEIFDDQFSVERPDGSNFTLKIRSTKLEDSAMYFCATRMGTTKIEPQHFGDGTRLSIL.

The rearrangement links TRBV27 to TRBJ2-1; D uncertain. V was clipped by 1 base and J by 4 bases, with 8 bases between them. This CDR3 contains 14 residues. The V gene's germline CDR1 is MNHEY and CDR2 SMNVEV (reference sequence). The DNA for the CDR3 is TGTGCCAGCAGTTTATATTTTCAGTACAATGAGCAGTTCTTC. This codes for CASSLYFQYNEQFF.

This clonotype was picked up many times. The V and J genes are TRBV6-5 and TRBJ1-2; 10 bases agree with TRBD1. V was pared by 4 bases and J by 8 bases, with 4 bases of the junction left unmatched. There are 13 residues in the CDR3. Germline CDR1 reads MNHEY; CDR2 reads SVGAGI. The CDR3 region has the DNA TGTGCCAGCAGTTGGGGACAGGGGACCGGCTACACCTTC. This gives the protein CASSWGQGTGYTF.

The sample holds many counts of this clonotype. The CDR3 DNA is TGTGCCAGCAGAGGGAGCTCCTATAATTCACCCCTCCACTTT. Protein: CASRGSSYNSPLHF. The chain employs TRBV12-3 or TRBV12-4 and TRBJ1-6, with D uncertain. Trimming took off 6 bases at V and 0 bases at J, with 6 bases between the two ends. This CDR3 spans 14 amino acids.

CDR3 sequence: CATSRDPNQGTEQFF. Written as DNA, the CDR3 is TGTGCCACCAGCAGAGATCCTAACCAGGGGACAGAGCAGTTCTTC. This chain links TRBV15 with TRBJ2-1; a possible D gene is TRBD1 (6 bases). The germline V gene has CDR1 LNHNV and CDR2 YYDKDF (reference sequence). Between the trimmed V and J ends, which lost 0 bases and 10 bases, there was a span of 16 bases. There are 15 residues in the CDR3.

This clonotype was seen at least ten times. J is TRBJ1-1 and V is TRBV29-1; the D gene is possibly TRBD1 (5 bases). Germline V CDR1 and CDR2: SQVTM, ANQGSEA. This CDR3 spans 12 amino acids. Trimming took off 4 bases at V and 4 bases at J, with 10 bases between the two ends. As DNA, the CDR3 is TGCAGCGTTGCGGGGGTGGGCACTGAAGCTTTCTTT. The encoded protein is CSVAGVGTEAFF. The full variable domain, rest sourced from reference TRBV29-1 and TRBJ1-1, is SAVISQKPSRDICQRGTSLTIQCQVDSQVTMMFWYRQQPGQSLTLIATANQGSEATYESGFVIDKFPISRPNLTFSTLTVSNMSPEDSSIYLCSVAGVGTEAFFGQGTRLTVV.

At least ten counts were recorded for this clonotype. V usage is TRBV24-1 and J usage is TRBJ2-5; TRBD2 might be the D (5 bases). CDR3 length: 14 residues. CDR1 and CDR2 from the germline V gene are KGHDR and SFDVKD. V was clipped by 2 bases and J by 1 base, with 7 bases between them. The CDR3 nucleotides are TGTGCCACCAGTGATTCAGCGGCCCAAGAGACCCAGTACTTC. The encoded protein is CATSDSAAQETQYF.

The chain carries TRBV10-3 and TRBJ2-3, with D perhaps assigned TRBD1 or TRBD2 (5 bases each). The V gene's germline CDR1 is ENHRY and CDR2 SYGVKD. V was pared by 6 bases and J by 0 bases, with 13 bases between. There are 15 residues in the CDR3. The CDR3: CAIRGTVSSTDTQYF. DNA of the CDR3: TGTGCCATCAGAGGGACGGTCTCTAGCACAGATACGCAGTATTTT.

This clonotype has only a few counts. The gene calls are TRBV15 and TRBJ2-5; tentative D call: TRBD2 (5 bases). V gave up 4 bases and J gave up 4 bases, with 16 bases separating them. Germline values: CDR1 LNHNV, CDR2 YYDKDF (reference sequence). The CDR3 has 15 residues. The CDR3 sequence is CATSNAPGWRETQYF. CDR3 DNA sequence: TGTGCCACCAGCAACGCCCCGGGGTGGCGAGAGACCCAGTACTTC.

This clonotype has a handful of counts. The rearrangement joins TRBV6-1 to TRBJ2-3, with TRBD2 matching 13 bases. V lost 5 bases and J lost 5; bases outside the gene matches: 4. The CDR3 spans 15 residues. Germline V gives CDR1 MNHNS, CDR2 SASEGT. This CDR3 reads CASSRTSGREDTQYF. CDR3 nucleotide sequence: TGTGCCAGCAGTCGCACTAGCGGGAGGGAAGATACGCAGTATTTT.

This clonotype occurred many times. V gene TRBV5-1 combines with J gene TRBJ2-1; a weak D match, TRBD1 (6 bases). The CDR3 covers 15 residues. Germline assignment: CDR1 SGHRS and CDR2 YFSETQ. Trimming left V 0 bases short and J 4 bases short, with 11 bases between. CDR3 sequence: CASSLGGGPYNEQFF. The DNA for the CDR3 is TGCGCCAGCAGCTTGGGTGGGGGCCCGTACAATGAGCAGTTCTTC. The complete variable domain, with remaining parts taken from reference TRBV5-1 and TRBJ2-1, reads KAGVTQTPRYLIKTRGQQVTLSCSPISGHRSVSWYQQTPGQGLQFLFEYFSETQRNKGNFPGRFSGRQFSNSRSEMNVSTLELGDSALYLCASSLGGGPYNEQFFGPGTRLTVL.

Concerning this clonotype itself: A much larger clone differs from this one at a single base, so this may be a read error. The chain carries TRBV5-1 and TRBJ2-1, with D possibly matching TRBD2 (6 bases). Per germline, CDR1 SGHRS and CDR2 YFSETQ. This CDR3 region has 15 residues. The V gene lost 2 bases and the J gene lost 6 bases, with 15 bases spanning the gap. DNA for the CDR3: TGCGCCAGCAGCTTATTGGCGGGAAACTGCAATGAGCAGTTCTTC. It encodes CASSLLAGNCNEQFF.

This clonotype was observed a few times. The J gene is TRBJ1-1, the V gene TRBV20-1; D uncertain. From germline, CDR1 is DFQATT and CDR2 SNEGSKA (reference sequence). This CDR3 comprises 11 residues. The V gene lost 6 bases and the J gene lost 8 bases, with 13 bases spanning the gap. CDR3 protein: CSATRDAEAFF. The CDR3 bases are TGCAGTGCGACCCGGGATGCGGAAGCTTTCTTT.

This clonotype was seen at least ten times. The gene calls are TRBV7-2 and TRBJ2-2; a weak D match, TRBD1 (5 bases). Germline V lookup: CDR1 SGHTA, CDR2 FQGNSA. Trimming left V 10 bases short and J 6 bases short, with 12 bases between. The CDR3 has 12 amino acids. The CDR3 sequence: CAIRAVPGELFF. CDR3 nucleotide sequence: TGTGCCATCAGGGCGGTTCCCGGGGAGCTGTTTTTT.

This rearrangement joins TRBV2 to TRBJ2-1, with 8 bases fitting TRBD2. Trimming cost V 7 bases and J 3 bases; bases outside gene matches: 5. CDR3 length: 14 amino acids. Germline V gene sequence: CDR1 SNHLY, CDR2 FYNNEI. CDR3 DNA: TGTGCCAGCACGGGAGGGCCTTACTACAATGAGCAGTTCTTC. Translating gives CASTGGPYYNEQFF. The full variable domain, its missing parts supplied by reference TRBV2 and TRBJ2-1, is EPEVTQTPSHQVTQMGQEVILRCVPISNHLYFYWYRQILGQKVEFLVSFYNNEISEKSEIFDDQFSVERPDGSNFTLKIRSTKLEDSAMYFCASTGGPYYNEQFFGPGTRLTVL.

This clonotype appeared a few times. The rearrangement joins TRBV7-9 to TRBJ2-1, with a weak D call TRBD1 (5 bases). This CDR3 is 11 amino acids long. Germline lookup yields CDR1 SEHNR and CDR2 FQNEAQ (reference sequence). V was clipped by 5 bases and J by 12 bases, with 11 bases between them. The CDR3 DNA reads TGTGCCAGCAGCATGGAAGGGGTGCAGTTCTTC. Translating it yields CASSMEGVQFF.

The V call is TRBV20-1, the J call TRBJ1-6, with D possibly TRBD1 on 6 matching bases. The CDR3 totals 12 residues. Germline V lookup: CDR1 DFQATT, CDR2 SNEGSKA (reference sequence). V was shortened by 6 bases and J by 9 bases, with 12 bases between the two germline ends. For the CDR3, the DNA is TGCAGTGCCAAGACAGGAGGTTCACCCCTCCACTTT. Its translation: CSAKTGGSPLHF.

At least ten counts were recorded for this clonotype. The chain has TRBV7-2 and TRBJ2-7, with 7 bases fitting TRBD1. CDR3 length equals 14 residues. The germline V gene encodes CDR1 SGHTA and CDR2 FQGNSA. Germline trimming cut 5 bases from V and 5 bases from J; bases unmatched to any gene: 9. CDR3 coding DNA: TGTGCCAGCAGCCGTGACAGGGCTGACCACGAGCAGTACTTC. Translated: CASSRDRADHEQYF. The full variable domain, with the rest looked up from reference TRBV7-2 and TRBJ2-7, is GAGVSQSPSNKVTEKGKDVELRCDPISGHTALYWYRQSLGQGLEFLIYFQGNSAPDKSGLPSDRFSAERTGGSVSTLTIQRTQQEDSAVYLCASSRDRADHEQYFGPGTRLTVT.